One sample yielded the 22 T cell receptor beta chains listed below, sequenced in a study of cytomegalovirus exposure and HLA in healthy donors. PCR was performed using 60 Vbeta and 13 Jbeta primers. Measured with immunoSEQ multiplex PCR; TCRdb has only the in-frame clones, and not every one. The table records approximately 110,000 clones, over 60% of them present only once. Sample: PBMCs. These receptor sequences come from a human donor in good health.

This clone came up once. The chain employs TRBV11-2 and TRBJ2-1; 7 bases are a match to TRBD1. J was trimmed by 8 bases and V by 0 bases; bases with no gene match: 1. Germline CDR1 SGHAT, CDR2 FQNNGV. The length of the CDR3 is 13 residues. DNA for the CDR3: TGTGCCAGCAGCTTAGATCAGGGGGATGAGCAGTTCTTC. It translates to CASSLDQGDEQFF.

The chain recombines TRBV5-6 with TRBJ1-3; D is perhaps TRBD1 (6 bases). Trimming took off 5 bases at V and 1 base at J, with 13 bases between the two ends. Germline loops: CDR1 SGHDT, CDR2 YYEEEE. The CDR3 sequence is 15 residues long. The CDR3 DNA reads TGTGCCAGCAGATACAGGGAGGGTTCTGGAAACACCATATATTTT. It yields the protein CASRYREGSGNTIYF.

This chain links TRBV28 with TRBJ2-7; TRBD1 matches 10 bases. The CDR3 is made up of 15 amino acids. Germline trimming cut 2 bases from V and 3 bases from J; bases unmatched to any gene: 4. Germline CDR1 and CDR2: MDHEN and SYDVKM. The CDR3 is CASSLRRTGGYEQYF. CDR3 DNA: TGTGCCAGCAGTTTAAGGAGGACAGGGGGCTACGAGCAGTACTTC.

V and J are TRBV7-8 and TRBJ2-1, with 8 nucleotides matching TRBD2. The CDR3 length is 14 residues. J gave up 5 bases and V 4 bases, and 4 bases lay outside the gene matches. CDR1 and CDR2 from the germline V gene are SGHVS and FQNEAQ. The chain's CDR3 is CASSSPGGHNEQFF. The CDR3 nucleotides are TGTGCCAGCAGCTCACCGGGAGGGCACAATGAGCAGTTCTTC.

The chain recombines TRBV19 with TRBJ1-4; D possibly corresponds to TRBD1 (5 bases). V was shortened by 5 bases and J by 5 bases, with 15 bases between the two germline ends. Germline V gene sequence: CDR1 LNHDA, CDR2 SQIVND (reference sequence). The CDR3 is made up of 15 amino acids. CDR3 region: CASSLGGRMNEKLFF. The CDR3, as DNA: TGTGCCAGTAGTCTTGGGGGGAGGATGAATGAAAAACTGTTTTTT.

The CDR3: CASSGPGLPNEKLFF. CDR3 bases: TGTGCCAGCAGCGGCCCGGGACTGCCCAATGAAAAACTGTTTTTT. This chain links TRBV6-5 with TRBJ1-4, with a weak D call TRBD1 (5 bases). The CDR3 runs 15 residues. Deletions cut 6 bases from V and 5 bases from J, with 16 bases between. Germline V CDR1 and CDR2: MNHEY, SVGAGI.

This clone was seen only once. The rearrangement joins TRBV6-6 to TRBJ2-5; D possibly corresponds to TRBD2 (5 bases). Germline CDR1 MNHNY, CDR2 SVGAGI (reference sequence). V lost 6 bases to trimming and J lost 5 bases, with 16 bases between them. The CDR3 is 14 residues long. CDR3 in amino acids: CASSPGGRRETQYF. The CDR3 region has the DNA TGTGCCAGCAGCCCCGGTGGCAGGAGGGAGACCCAGTACTTC.

V gene TRBV5-1 combines with J gene TRBJ1-2, with 8 bases that match TRBD1. Germline CDR1 reads SGHRS; CDR2 reads YFSETQ. V was pared by 3 bases and J by 2 bases, with 3 bases of the junction left unmatched. This CDR3 has 14 residues. The CDR3 coding sequence is TGCGCCAGCAGCTGGACAGGGACCAACTATGGCTACACCTTC. This translates into CASSWTGTNYGYTF. The full variable domain, with the rest looked up from reference TRBV5-1 and TRBJ1-2, is KAGVTQTPRYLIKTRGQQVTLSCSPISGHRSVSWYQQTPGQGLQFLFEYFSETQRNKGNFPGRFSGRQFSNSRSEMNVSTLELGDSALYLCASSWTGTNYGYTFGSGTRLTVV.

The V call is TRBV25-1, the J call TRBJ1-2, with 7 positions matching TRBD1. V lost 4 bases and J lost 5; bases outside the gene matches: 4. CDR1 and CDR2 (germline): MGHDK, SYGVNS. This CDR3 contains 13 residues. The CDR3 sequence is CASSAGTAYGYTF. CDR3 in DNA: TGTGCCAGCAGTGCCGGGACAGCTTATGGCTACACCTTC.

A word on this clone: One end of the junction varies from germline; a read error may be responsible. Other DNA sequences within the sample encode an identical CDR3. This chain uses TRBV11-2 with TRBJ2-7; possible D gene TRBD2, 6 bases. CDR1 is SGHAT and CDR2 is FQNNGV in the germline V gene. This CDR3 has 13 amino acids. CDR3 residues: CASSFTGAYEQYF. The CDR3 coding sequence is TGCGCCAGCAGCTTCACGGGAGCCTACGAGCAGTACTTC.

Concerning this clone: The junction does not match germline at one end; this may be a read error. The chain joins TRBV7-7 to TRBJ2-1; a weak D match, TRBD2 (6 bases). The CDR3 covers 14 residues. Germline lookup yields CDR1 SSHAT and CDR2 FNYEAQ (reference sequence). This CDR3 reads CASSSYGSRDEQFF. As DNA, the CDR3 is TGTGCTAGCAGCTCCTACGGGAGTAGGGATGAGCAGTTCTTC.

The V call is TRBV19, the J call TRBJ2-2; TRBD1 aligns across 10 bases. Germline lookup yields CDR1 LNHDA and CDR2 SQIVND (reference sequence). V dropped 5 bases and J dropped 3; count of bases not matched to a gene: 3. The CDR3 runs 15 residues. The CDR3 spells CASSSGQGHTGELFF. CDR3 nucleotide sequence: TGTGCCAGTAGTTCGGGACAGGGGCACACCGGGGAGCTGTTTTTT.

The chain combines TRBV6-5 with TRBJ1-4, with D possibly being TRBD1 (5 bases). The CDR3 loop spans 16 amino acids. Trimming pared 2 bases from V and 4 bases from J, leaving 14 bases between. CDR1 is MNHEY and CDR2 is SVGAGI in the germline V gene. The CDR3 DNA reads TGTGCCAGCAGTTACCGACAGCCCCACGGTAATGAAAAACTGTTTTTT. Its protein is CASSYRQPHGNEKLFF.

V is TRBV11-3 and J is TRBJ1-3; D call uncertain. The V end was cut by 5 bases, the J end by 0 bases, with 8 bases between. The CDR3 is 14 amino acids. The V gene's germline CDR1 is SGHNT and CDR2 YENEEA. CDR3 protein: CASSVQVSGNTIYF. The CDR3 DNA follows: TGTGCCAGCAGCGTTCAGGTCTCTGGAAACACCATATATTTT.

On this clone: This CDR3 is also generated by other DNA sequences in the sample. The rearrangement links TRBV19 to TRBJ1-1; a possible D gene is TRBD1 (5 bases). The germline V gene encodes CDR1 LNHDA and CDR2 SQIVND (reference sequence). The CDR3 consists of 13 residues. Trimming removed 2 bases from V and 1 base from J, with 5 bases in between. CDR3 bases: TGTGCCAGTAGTATAAGGGGGAACACTGAAGCTTTCTTT. Its protein product is CASSIRGNTEAFF.

A word on this clone: At one end the junction does not follow the germline gene, possibly because of a read error. This rearrangement joins TRBV9 to TRBJ2-1; 9 bases align to TRBD2. From germline, CDR1 is SGDLS and CDR2 YYNGEE. The CDR3 spans 16 residues. CDR3 sequence: CASSVGVGGRGDEQLF. The DNA of the CDR3 is TGTGCCAGCAGCGTAGGGGTTGGCGGGAGGGGGGATGAGCAGCTCTTC.

This chain joins TRBV7-8 and TRBJ1-1; 9 bases line up with TRBD1. Per the germline V gene, CDR1 is SGHVS and CDR2 is FQNEAQ. The junction had 6 bases not matched to a gene; V was cut back by 3 bases and J by 4 bases. CDR3 size: 15 residues. CDR3 sequence (DNA): TGTGCCAGCAGCTTCCTCGGACAGGGGATCACTGAAGCTTTCTTT. Translating it yields CASSFLGQGITEAFF. Combining the CDR3 with reference TRBV7-8 and TRBJ1-1 gives the whole variable domain GAGVSQSPRYKVAKRGQDVALRCDPISGHVSLFWYQQALGQGPEFLTYFQNEAQLDKSGLPSDRFFAERPEGSVSTLKIQRTQQEDSAVYLCASSFLGQGITEAFFGQGTRLTVV.

The V gene is TRBV6-5, the J gene TRBJ1-2; D possibly corresponds to TRBD1 (6 bases). The V and J ends lost 0 bases and 4 bases respectively, with 12 bases between them. The CDR3 contains 15 residues. Looked up from germline, CDR1 is MNHEY and CDR2 is SVGAGI. Here the CDR3 reads CASSYSIRGSYGYTF. The CDR3 bases are TGTGCCAGCAGTTACTCGATAAGGGGGTCCTATGGCTACACCTTC.

The rearrangement joins TRBV5-1 to TRBJ2-7; the D is unclear. Per germline, CDR1 SGHRS and CDR2 YFSETQ. CDR3 size: 15 residues. V dropped 1 base and J dropped 0 bases, with 11 bases sitting between them. CDR3 bases: TGCGCCAGCAGCTTGTCGCCACAGAGCTCCTACGAGCAGTACTTC. Protein sequence: CASSLSPQSSYEQYF.

A single count supports this clone. This chain connects TRBV15 to TRBJ1-4, with TRBD1 as a possible D gene (6 bases). The CDR3 consists of 15 residues. Germline V gene lookup returns CDR1 LNHNV and CDR2 YYDKDF (reference sequence). Trimming took off 5 bases at V and 0 bases at J, with 10 bases between the two ends. CDR3 DNA: TGTGCCACCAGCGGTGGACAGCCAACTAATGAAAAACTGTTTTTT. Its protein product is CATSGGQPTNEKLFF. The full variable domain, in which reference TRBV15 and TRBJ1-4 provide the parts outside the CDR3, is DAMVIQNPRYQVTQFGKPVTLSCSQTLNHNVMYWYQQKSSQAPKLLFHYYDKDFNNEADTPDNFQSRRPNTSFCFLDIRSPGLGDTAMYLCATSGGQPTNEKLFFGSGTQLSVL.

J is TRBJ1-2 and V is TRBV2; TRBD1 aligns across 8 bases. J lost 4 bases, V lost 4 bases, and 5 bases had no gene match. CDR1 SNHLY and CDR2 FYNNEI come from the germline V gene. The CDR3 is 14 amino acids. The CDR3 sequence is CASSGAGGGYGYTF. CDR3 bases: TGTGCCAGCAGTGGGGCAGGGGGCGGCTATGGCTACACCTTC.

Note on this clone: A read error may account for a junction end that differs from germline. This chain links TRBV2 with TRBJ1-5, with TRBD1 matching 7 bases. CDR1 SNHLY and CDR2 FYNNEI come from the germline V gene. This CDR3 comprises 14 residues. The CDR3 spells CASSEDRAYQPQHF. Here the CDR3 DNA reads TGTGCCAGCAGCGAAGACAGGGCCTATCAGCCCCAGCATTTT.